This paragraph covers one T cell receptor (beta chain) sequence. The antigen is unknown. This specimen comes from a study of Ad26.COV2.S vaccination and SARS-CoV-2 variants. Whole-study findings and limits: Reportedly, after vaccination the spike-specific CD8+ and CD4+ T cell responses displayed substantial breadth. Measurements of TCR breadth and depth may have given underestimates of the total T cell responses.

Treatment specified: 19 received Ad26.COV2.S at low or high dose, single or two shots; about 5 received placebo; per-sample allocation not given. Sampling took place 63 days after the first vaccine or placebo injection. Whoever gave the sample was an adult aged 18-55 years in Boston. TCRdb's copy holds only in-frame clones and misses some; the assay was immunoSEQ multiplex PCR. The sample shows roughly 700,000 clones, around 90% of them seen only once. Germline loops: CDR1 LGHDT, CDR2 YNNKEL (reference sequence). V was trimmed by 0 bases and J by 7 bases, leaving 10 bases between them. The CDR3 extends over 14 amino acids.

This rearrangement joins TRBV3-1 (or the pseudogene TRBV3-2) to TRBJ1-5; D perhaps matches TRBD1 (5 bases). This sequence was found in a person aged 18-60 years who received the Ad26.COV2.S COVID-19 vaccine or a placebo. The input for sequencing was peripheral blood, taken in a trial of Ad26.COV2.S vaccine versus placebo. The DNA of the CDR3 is TGTGCCAGCAGCCAAGAATGGGGGGAACAGCCCCAGCATTTT. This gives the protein CASSQEWGEQPQHF.